This paragraph reports one T cell receptor (beta chain). This sample is drawn from a study of CD8 T cells in ankylosing spondylitis. MiXCR was run by TCRdb on the 5' RACE reads, yielding one entry per CDR3 protein. Among about 400,000 distinct CDR3 sequences listed, roughly 20% were seen once. The specimen sequenced was blood, either unsorted or a sorted T cell fraction (not recorded which). The receptor was isolated from a male donor with ankylosing spondylitis or in good health (not recorded which).

DNA of the CDR3: TGTGCCAGCAGCTTGGGACAGGGGGCCGCTGAAGCTTTCTTT. Translated: CASSLGQGAAEAFF. This chain joins TRBV5-6 and TRBJ1-1; 10 positions agree with TRBD1. The trim removed 0 bases at V and 6 bases at J, leaving 2 bases unmatched. Per germline, CDR1 SGHDT and CDR2 YYEEEE. The CDR3 contains 14 residues.